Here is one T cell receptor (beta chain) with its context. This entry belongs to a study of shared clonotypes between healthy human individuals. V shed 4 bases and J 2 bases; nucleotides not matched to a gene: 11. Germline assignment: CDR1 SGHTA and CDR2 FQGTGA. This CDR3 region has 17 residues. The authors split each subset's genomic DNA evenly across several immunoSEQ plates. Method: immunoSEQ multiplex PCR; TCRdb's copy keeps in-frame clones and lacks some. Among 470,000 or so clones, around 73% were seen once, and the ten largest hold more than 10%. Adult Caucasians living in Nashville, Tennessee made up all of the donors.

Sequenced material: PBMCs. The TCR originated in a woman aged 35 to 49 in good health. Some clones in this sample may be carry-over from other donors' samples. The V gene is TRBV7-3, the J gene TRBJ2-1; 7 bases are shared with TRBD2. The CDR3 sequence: CASSSRERDPTYNEQFF. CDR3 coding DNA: TGTGCCAGCAGCTCGAGGGAGCGGGACCCAACCTACAATGAGCAGTTCTTC.